The 27 T cell receptor beta chains listed next were all sequenced from one sample in a study of blood T cell repertoires in COVID-19. Method: immunoSEQ multiplex PCR; TCRdb's copy keeps in-frame clones and lacks some. The data hold 150,000 to 200,000 clones, with 82% observed a single time. Sequenced material: peripheral blood. These receptors were taken from a woman aged 40 to 50 with COVID-19, enrolled during active disease.

This chain connects TRBV15 to TRBJ2-7; D gene unclear. Germline V CDR1 and CDR2: LNHNV, YYDKDF (reference sequence). Trimming removed 1 base at V and 7 bases at J, with 14 bases between. The CDR3 extends over 14 amino acids. The CDR3 region is CATSRGLRPREQYF. The DNA for the CDR3 is TGTGCCACCAGCAGAGGACTGCGGCCACGGGAGCAGTACTTC.

The sample holds a few counts of this clone. V gene TRBV27 combines with J gene TRBJ2-7, with D perhaps TRBD1 (6 bases). The CDR3 loop spans 13 amino acids. Germline loops: CDR1 MNHEY, CDR2 SMNVEV (reference sequence). V lost 6 bases and J 5 bases, leaving 14 bases between the germline ends. CDR3 in DNA: TGTGCCAGCAGACTTCAGGGGATCAACGAGCAGTACTTC. This translates into CASRLQGINEQYF.

The chain employs TRBV27 and TRBJ2-7; 8 nucleotides agree with TRBD2. In germline, CDR1 is MNHEY, CDR2 SMNVEV (reference sequence). The CDR3 has 16 amino acids. The J segment lost 2 bases and the V segment lost 2 bases, leaving 8 bases of the junction unmatched. CDR3 amino acids: CASSLASGGVPYEQYF. The CDR3 DNA is TGTGCCAGCAGTTTAGCTTCCGGGGGGGTTCCCTACGAGCAGTACTTC.

This clone came up a few times. The V and J genes are TRBV3-1 (or the pseudogene TRBV3-2) and TRBJ2-1, with TRBD1 matching 9 bases. CDR1 and CDR2 from the germline V gene are LGHDT and YNNKEL (reference sequence). This CDR3 spans 15 amino acids. V lost 3 bases to trimming and J lost 2 bases; unmatched junction nucleotides: 2. CDR3 region: CASSHRDRAYNEQFF. For the CDR3, the DNA is TGTGCCAGCAGCCACAGGGACAGGGCCTACAATGAGCAGTTCTTC.

The chain uses TRBV2 and TRBJ2-7, with D possibly being TRBD2 (7 bases). CDR3 size: 15 residues. V was trimmed by 5 bases and J by 0 bases, leaving 14 bases between them. Germline CDR1 and CDR2: SNHLY and FYNNEI. The DNA for the CDR3 is TGTGCCAGCAGTAGGGGGGGGGTGAGCTCCTACGAGCAGTACGTC. Amino acids: CASSRGGVSSYEQYV.

J is TRBJ1-1 and V is TRBV12-3 or TRBV12-4; D perhaps matches TRBD1 (5 bases). V was clipped by 7 bases and J by 1 base, with 10 bases between them. There are 13 residues in the CDR3. CDR3 sequence reads: CASKSTENTEAFF. CDR3 DNA: TGTGCCAGCAAGTCGACAGAGAACACTGAAGCTTTCTTT.

The rearrangement uses TRBV21-1 and TRBJ1-1; TRBD1 reflects the table's D call only, with no check against the DNA. TRBV21-1 is tagged as a pseudogene. This CDR3 region has 14 residues. The CDR3 nucleotides are TGTGCCAGCAGCATGGGACATCGGAACACTGAAGCTTTCTTT. Translation: CASSMGHRNTEAFF.

The chain employs TRBV24-1 and TRBJ2-2; TRBD1 agrees at 7 bases. This CDR3 spans 16 amino acids. Germline V lookup: CDR1 KGHDR, CDR2 SFDVKD. Losses at the gene ends were 4 bases for V and 1 base for J; bases not matched to a gene: 5. In nucleotides, the CDR3 is TGTGCCACCAGTGAGACCCGGGACAGGAACACCGGGGAGCTGTTTTTT. Its translation is CATSETRDRNTGELFF.

The V call is TRBV29-1, the J call TRBJ2-1; a possible D gene is TRBD1 (6 bases). V dropped 7 bases and J dropped 13 bases, with 17 bases sitting between them. The CDR3 totals 11 residues. Looked up from germline, CDR1 is SQVTM and CDR2 is ANQGSEA. The CDR3 here is CSAGSSGDQFF. DNA of the CDR3: TGCAGCGCAGGGTCGTCAGGGGACCAGTTCTTC.

The chain has TRBV29-1 and TRBJ1-2; D gene ambiguous. V gave up 0 bases and J gave up 2 bases, with 7 bases separating them. CDR1 is SQVTM, CDR2 ANQGSEA, per germline. CDR3 size: 13 residues. DNA for the CDR3: TGCAGCGTTGAAGAAGCGGGAAACTATGGCTACACCTTC. This sequence encodes CSVEEAGNYGYTF.

The J gene is TRBJ1-3, the V gene TRBV3-1 (or the pseudogene TRBV3-2), with TRBD1 identical over 9 bases. This CDR3 comprises 16 residues. V lost 4 bases and J lost 2; bases outside the gene matches: 6. Germline V gives CDR1 LGHDT, CDR2 YNNKEL (reference sequence). The CDR3 spells CASSPRDREPGNTIYF. The CDR3 nucleotides are TGTGCCAGCAGCCCCCGGGACAGGGAACCTGGAAACACCATATATTTT.

This clone occurred many times. V is TRBV7-9 and J is TRBJ2-2, with a possible D match to TRBD2 (5 bases). The length of the CDR3 is 15 residues. Germline V gives CDR1 SEHNR, CDR2 FQNEAQ (reference sequence). The ends were cut back, 1 base at V and 7 bases at J, with 13 bases in the middle. CDR3 DNA: TGTGCCAGCAGCTTAGGTCTAGCTCGGAGCGGGGAGCTGTTTTTT. Its translation: CASSLGLARSGELFF.

The rearrangement joins TRBV18 to TRBJ2-2; TRBD2 aligns across 10 bases. There are 15 residues in the CDR3. Losses at the gene ends were 3 bases for V and 5 bases for J; bases not matched to a gene: 3. Germline V gene data show CDR1 as KGHSH and CDR2 as LQKENI. The CDR3 sequence: CASSPTTSGTGELFF. CDR3 bases: TGTGCCAGCTCACCGACGACTAGCGGGACCGGGGAGCTGTTTTTT.

The genes are TRBV19 and TRBJ2-5; the match to TRBD1 covers 7 bases. This CDR3 has 14 residues. Trimming took 6 bases from V and 7 from J; bases not matched to a gene: 11. Germline CDR1 LNHDA, CDR2 SQIVND (reference sequence). The CDR3 nucleotides read TGTGCCAGTAGCCGGGGACAGACCGTGGGGACCCAGTACTTC. Translated, it gives CASSRGQTVGTQYF.

For the CDR3, the DNA is TGTGCCAGCAGTTTCCCGACTAGCGGGCTCCTCACAGATACGCAGTATTTT. Its translation is CASSFPTSGLLTDTQYF. This rearrangement joins TRBV28 to TRBJ2-3; 10 bases are a match to TRBD2. CDR1 MDHEN and CDR2 SYDVKM come from the germline V gene. This CDR3 has 17 amino acids. The V and J ends lost 3 bases and 2 bases, in that order; junction bases with no gene match: 8.

The chain uses TRBV30 and TRBJ1-4, with 8 bases aligning to TRBD1. V trimming: 4 bases; J trimming: 0 bases; junction bases outside the gene matches: 7. This CDR3 is built from 16 residues. Germline V gene data show CDR1 as GTSNPN and CDR2 as SVGIG (reference sequence). The CDR3: CAWKSDRGATNEKLFF. The CDR3 DNA follows: TGTGCCTGGAAATCAGACAGGGGAGCAACTAATGAAAAACTGTTTTTT.

J is TRBJ2-3 and V is TRBV15, with 14 bases lining up with TRBD2. Trimming took 6 bases from V and 1 from J; bases not matched to a gene: 3. This CDR3 region has 16 residues. Germline V lookup: CDR1 LNHNV, CDR2 YYDKDF (reference sequence). DNA for the CDR3: TGTGCCACCAGAAGACTAGCGGGGGGGGGCACAGATACGCAGTATTTT. Translation gives CATRRLAGGGTDTQYF.

V usage is TRBV14 and J usage is TRBJ2-3, with unresolved D. The CDR3 contains 20 residues. The V end lost 3 bases, the J end lost 4 bases, and 29 bases lay between the germline ends. Germline V lookup: CDR1 SGHDN, CDR2 FVKESK. CDR3 in amino acids: CASSQRPSPRRSRNADTQYF. Here the CDR3 DNA reads TGTGCCAGCAGCCAGAGGCCCTCCCCAAGACGCTCGAGGAACGCAGATACGCAGTATTTT.

Concerning this clone: At one of its ends the junction is not consistent with the germline gene, which may arise from a read error. The chain carries TRBV7-7 and TRBJ2-3; D gene unclear. This CDR3 is 13 amino acids long. Germline lookup yields CDR1 SSHAT and CDR2 FNYEAQ (reference sequence). CDR3 amino acids: CASSLVQTDTQYF. The CDR3 DNA reads TGTGCTAGCAGCTTAGTCCAGACAGATACGCAGTATTTT.

The rearrangement joins TRBV29-1 to TRBJ1-2; a possible D gene is TRBD1 (6 bases). Germline CDR1 reads SQVTM; CDR2 reads ANQGSEA. The CDR3 contains 12 residues. V was shortened by 3 bases and J by 10 bases, with 15 bases between the two germline ends. Here the CDR3 reads CSVEATGTTYTF. The CDR3 DNA reads as TGCAGCGTTGAGGCGACAGGAACTACCTACACCTTC.

The chain couples TRBV28 to TRBJ1-2; 8 bases match TRBD1. The CDR3 is made up of 14 amino acids. Germline V gene data show CDR1 as MDHEN and CDR2 as SYDVKM. V lost 7 bases and J lost 4; bases outside the gene matches: 8. CDR3 in amino acids: CASTRGQGGYGYTF. CDR3 sequence (DNA): TGTGCCAGCACCCGAGGACAGGGAGGCTATGGCTACACCTTC.

The chain uses TRBV7-2 and TRBJ1-6, with D possibly being TRBD1 (5 bases). CDR1 and CDR2 from the germline V gene are SGHTA and FQGNSA. The CDR3 extends over 14 amino acids. V lost 3 bases and J lost 7, with 10 bases in between. CDR3 sequence (DNA): TGTGCCAGCAGCTTGACCAGGGAAAATTCACCCCTCCACTTT. This gives the protein CASSLTRENSPLHF.

The chain has TRBV3-1 (or the pseudogene TRBV3-2) and TRBJ2-3; D perhaps matches TRBD1 (5 bases). The germline V gene encodes CDR1 LGHDT and CDR2 YNNKEL (reference sequence). V lost 4 bases and J 3 bases, leaving 14 bases between the germline ends. The CDR3 has 15 amino acids. CDR3 DNA: TGTGCCAGCAGCCCTGACGTTACAGGTACAGATACGCAGTATTTT. Its translation: CASSPDVTGTDTQYF.

The V gene is TRBV18, the J gene TRBJ2-2, with D perhaps matching TRBD1 (6 bases). Germline lookup yields CDR1 KGHSH and CDR2 LQKENI. Trimming shortened V by 4 bases and J by 8 bases, and 11 bases separated the two germline ends. CDR3 length equals 13 residues. The CDR3 DNA sequence: TGTGCCAGCTCACTCGGACAGTCGGGGGAGCTGTTTTTT. Its protein is CASSLGQSGELFF.

The chain joins TRBV5-5 to TRBJ2-7, with D unresolved. The CDR3 has 16 amino acids. The ends were cut back, 6 bases at V and 2 bases at J, with 21 bases in the middle. Looked up from germline, CDR1 is SGHKS and CDR2 is YYEKEE (reference sequence). The CDR3 coding sequence is TGTGCCAGCAACTCGTCTGGGCCCGAAGGTCCCTACGAGCAGTACGTC. It codes for CASNSSGPEGPYEQYV.

The gene calls are TRBV19 and TRBJ2-6, with D possibly TRBD2 on 5 matching bases. The CDR3 has 15 residues. Germline V gene sequence: CDR1 LNHDA, CDR2 SQIVND (reference sequence). Trimming pared 7 bases from V and 0 bases from J, leaving 10 bases between. The DNA for the CDR3 is TGTGCCAGTATGGACGGAGGCTCTGGGGCCAACGTCCTGACTTTC. Protein sequence: CASMDGGSGANVLTF.

In its sample, this clone was seen once. Other DNA sequences in this sample translate to the same CDR3. This rearrangement joins TRBV19 to TRBJ2-1; 7 nucleotides agree with TRBD1. Trimming removed 6 bases from V and 7 bases from J; junction bases left unmatched: 6. Germline V CDR1 and CDR2: LNHDA, SQIVND (reference sequence). The CDR3 has 13 residues. The CDR3 region is CASSIRQGNEQFF. The CDR3 DNA follows: TGTGCCAGTAGCATACGACAGGGAAATGAGCAGTTCTTC.